The 24 T cell receptor beta chains reported below all come from one sample, sequenced in a study. TCRdb passed the 5' RACE reads through MiXCR, listing each CDR3 protein once. The data contain about 57,000 distinct CDR3 sequences, 26% of them seen just once; the ten biggest clones take up 2% to 2.5%. Cells sorted as Tregs were CD4+, CD25+ and CD127-/low. Sequenced: tumor-infiltrating Tregs sorted from the breast tumor. These TCRs come from a female donor with breast cancer.

Comments on this clonotype: Compared with germline, one end of the junction differs, possibly owing to a read error. V usage is TRBV2 and J usage is TRBJ2-7, with D possibly being TRBD1 or TRBD2 (5 bases each). CDR3 length: 14 amino acids. Germline lookup yields CDR1 SNHLY and CDR2 FYNNEI. CDR3 nucleotides: TGTGCCAGCAGTAGCCAGCACGGGGCTTACGAGCGGTACTTC. The encoded protein is CASSSQHGAYERYF.

The sample holds one count of this clonotype. A much larger clonotype is one base distant, so this may be a read error. The chain has TRBV6-2 or TRBV6-3 and TRBJ2-1; 12 nucleotides align to TRBD1. V was pared by 4 bases and J by 5 bases, with 9 bases of the junction left unmatched. CDR1 is MNHEY and CDR2 is SVGEGT in the germline V gene. CDR3 length: 17 amino acids. This CDR3 is CASSSPWGQGAHNEQFF. Here the CDR3 DNA reads TGTGCCAGCAGTTCCCCCTGGGGACAGGGGGCCCACAATGAGCAGTTCTTC.

This clonotype was observed a few times. This chain joins TRBV6-5 and TRBJ2-7; D not resolved. The germline V gene has CDR1 MNHEY and CDR2 SVGAGI. The CDR3 loop spans 11 amino acids. V dropped 2 bases and J dropped 7 bases, with 6 bases sitting between them. The CDR3 nucleotides read TGTGCCAGCAGTTACCTAGGGGAGCAGTACTTC. Translation gives CASSYLGEQYF.

This clonotype was recorded only once. J is TRBJ2-3 and V is TRBV5-4; 8 bases agree with TRBD2. From germline, CDR1 is SGHNT and CDR2 YYREEE (reference sequence). CDR3 length: 16 residues. The J segment lost 1 base and the V segment lost 4 bases, leaving 8 bases of the junction unmatched. The CDR3 loop reads CASSLRTSRGTDTQYF. The CDR3, as DNA: TGTGCCAGCAGCCTCCGGACTAGCAGGGGCACAGATACGCAGTATTTT. The full variable domain, completed using reference TRBV5-4 and TRBJ2-3, is ETGVTQSPTHLIKTRGQQVTLRCSSQSGHNTVSWYQQALGQGPQFIFQYYREEENGRGNFPPRFSGLQFPNYSSELNVNALELDDSALYLCASSLRTSRGTDTQYFGPGTRLTVL.

There are a few counts of this clonotype. The CDR3 DNA follows: TGCAGTGCTAACGGACAGTGGGGTGAAAAACTGTTTTTT. Translating it yields CSANGQWGEKLFF. The V gene is TRBV20-1, the J gene TRBJ1-4; possibly TRBD1 for D (6 bases). CDR1 and CDR2 from the germline V gene are DFQATT and SNEGSKA (reference sequence). The CDR3 is 13 residues long. Trimming took off 4 bases at V and 7 bases at J, with 13 bases between the two ends.

A word on this clonotype: The CDR3 end shows no conserved phenylalanine or tryptophan, and so a read error is likely. This sequence joins TRBV4-1 and TRBJ2-1; the match to TRBD1 covers 10 bases. V lost 4 bases to trimming and J lost 4 bases; unmatched junction nucleotides: 16. There are 19 residues in the CDR3. Germline lookup yields CDR1 MGHRA and CDR2 YSYEKL. The CDR3 DNA sequence: TGCGCCAGCAGCCTACTTCCCGGGACAGGGGCTGCGGGTTACAATGAGCAGTTCTCC. It codes for CASSLLPGTGAAGYNEQFS.

This clonotype was counted at least ten times. The chain joins TRBV7-2 to TRBJ1-6, with D uncertain. Deletions cut 1 base from V and 1 base from J, with 17 bases between. CDR3 length equals 19 residues. The germline gives CDR1 SGHTA, CDR2 FQGNSA. CDR3 sequence reads: CASSLGLGRLISYNSPLHF. CDR3 nucleotides: TGTGCCAGCAGCTTAGGGCTAGGGCGGCTGATATCCTATAATTCACCCCTCCACTTT.

This clonotype was counted at least ten times. CDR3 sequence (DNA): TGTGCCAGCAGTGAAGGCCTGGGACAGAGCTATGGCTACACCTTC. It is translated as CASSEGLGQSYGYTF. V gene TRBV6-1 combines with J gene TRBJ1-2; 7 positions agree with TRBD1. J gave up 4 bases and V 1 base, and 6 bases lay outside the gene matches. The CDR3 is 15 residues long. Germline CDR1 and CDR2: MNHNS and SASEGT.

This chain connects TRBV15 to TRBJ2-5; no definite D call. V lost 9 bases, J lost 3 bases, and 8 bases lay in between. CDR3 size: 11 residues. Germline-derived CDR1 and CDR2 are LNHNV and YYDKDF (reference sequence). This CDR3 reads CATQDKETQYF. For the CDR3, the DNA is TGTGCCACTCAGGATAAAGAGACCCAGTACTTC. The whole variable domain, remainder taken from reference TRBV15 and TRBJ2-5, is DAMVIQNPRYQVTQFGKPVTLSCSQTLNHNVMYWYQQKSSQAPKLLFHYYDKDFNNEADTPDNFQSRRPNTSFCFLDIRSPGLGDTAMYLCATQDKETQYFGPGTRLLVL.

This clonotype has a count of ten or more. This chain connects TRBV5-1 to TRBJ1-1, with D possibly matching TRBD1 (5 bases). V lost 2 bases to trimming and J lost 5 bases, with 16 bases between them. The length of the CDR3 is 15 residues. Germline-derived CDR1 and CDR2 are SGHRS and YFSETQ. CDR3 coding DNA: TGCGCCAGCAGCTTAAACGTGGGGGTGGGTACTGAAGCTTTCTTT. This encodes CASSLNVGVGTEAFF.

At least ten counts were recorded for this clonotype. The chain couples TRBV12-3 or TRBV12-4 to TRBJ1-2; D gene unclear. This CDR3 has 13 amino acids. V lost 5 bases and J 6 bases, leaving 13 bases between the germline ends. CDR3: CASSPSTTHGYTF. The CDR3 bases are TGTGCCAGCAGTCCCTCGACTACTCATGGCTACACCTTC.

This clonotype is labeled as medium-sized. The CDR3 protein is CAIREGTGGDYNSPLHF. In DNA form, the CDR3 reads TGTGCCATCAGAGAAGGGACAGGGGGCGACTATAATTCACCCCTCCACTTT. This chain uses TRBV10-3 with TRBJ1-6; TRBD1 agrees at 12 bases. The CDR3 is made up of 17 amino acids. Germline V gene data show CDR1 as ENHRY and CDR2 as SYGVKD. J gave up 3 bases and V 6 bases, and 6 bases lay outside the gene matches.

This clonotype was observed a few times. The chain is built from TRBV6-2 or TRBV6-3 and TRBJ1-1; no firm D call. The length of the CDR3 is 14 residues. The ends were cut back, 2 bases at V and 5 bases at J, with 12 bases in the middle. The germline CDR1 and CDR2 sequences are MNHEY and SVGEGT. The CDR3 sequence is CASSYTESQTEAFF. CDR3 coding DNA: TGTGCCAGCAGTTACACCGAAAGTCAGACTGAAGCTTTCTTT.

The chain joins TRBV20-1 to TRBJ2-3; 11 bases fit TRBD2. Looked up from germline, CDR1 is DFQATT and CDR2 is SNEGSKA (reference sequence). V trimming: 0 bases; J trimming: 5 bases; junction bases outside the gene matches: 4. This CDR3 spans 15 amino acids. CDR3: CSARETSGNRDTQYF. CDR3 DNA sequence: TGCAGTGCTAGAGAGACTAGCGGGAACCGAGATACGCAGTATTTT.

CDR3 DNA: TGTGCCAGCAGTGAGGGGACTAGATCCTACGAGCAGTACTTC. Its translation: CASSEGTRSYEQYF. The genes are TRBV11-2 and TRBJ2-7; 8 nucleotides align to TRBD2. The CDR3 is 14 amino acids. The ends lost 6 bases at V and 1 base at J; junction bases unmatched: 5. Per the germline V gene, CDR1 is SGHAT and CDR2 is FQNNGV.

In regard to this clonotype: A single base separates this from a much larger clone, so it may be a read error. The rearrangement links TRBV4-3 to TRBJ1-1; D uncertain. There are 15 residues in the CDR3. Germline V gene lookup returns CDR1 LGHNA and CDR2 YSLEER. The ends were cut back, 4 bases at V and 4 bases at J, with 16 bases in the middle. CDR3 amino acids: CASSRGGRQTTEAFF. The CDR3 bases are TGCGCCAGCAGCCGGGGAGGCAGGCAAACCACTGAAGCTTTCTTT.

This clonotype was picked up many times. The chain carries TRBV12-3 or TRBV12-4 and TRBJ1-2; possible D gene TRBD1, 5 bases. CDR3 size: 13 residues. V was trimmed by 5 bases and J by 3 bases, leaving 10 bases between them. The CDR3 DNA is TGTGCCAGCAGTCAGGGAATTGACTATGGCTACACCTTC. Translation: CASSQGIDYGYTF.

In this sample, this clonotype turned up many times. This chain joins TRBV2 and TRBJ1-3; 7 bases align to TRBD1. This CDR3 contains 14 residues. The germline V gene has CDR1 SNHLY and CDR2 FYNNEI. V lost 6 bases and J lost 2; bases outside the gene matches: 4. The CDR3 reads CASRPQGPGNTIYF. CDR3 sequence (DNA): TGTGCCAGCAGACCACAGGGGCCTGGAAACACCATATATTTT.

Only a few counts were recorded for this clonotype. This chain connects TRBV6-5 to TRBJ1-1; D not certain. Trimming took off 6 bases at V and 1 base at J, with 18 bases between the two ends. Looked up from germline, CDR1 is MNHEY and CDR2 is SVGAGI. This CDR3 comprises 16 residues. The DNA of the CDR3 is TGTGCCAGCAGGCACCGCCCCGGGAGGCCGAACACTGAAGCTTTCTTT. It is translated as CASRHRPGRPNTEAFF.

V and J are TRBV5-1 and TRBJ1-1; possible D gene TRBD1, 5 bases. CDR3 length: 14 residues. The V end was cut by 5 bases, the J end by 1 base, with 12 bases between. The germline V gene has CDR1 SGHRS and CDR2 YFSETQ. In DNA form, the CDR3 reads TGCGCCAGCAGTTATGACGGGGGGAACACTGAAGCTTTCTTT. Translation gives CASSYDGGNTEAFF.

The V call is TRBV11-2, the J call TRBJ2-3; D uncertain. V lost 4 bases to trimming and J lost 0 bases, with 8 bases between them. Germline V gene data show CDR1 as SGHAT and CDR2 as FQNNGV. The CDR3 contains 14 residues. The DNA for the CDR3 is TGTGCCAGCAGCTCCCTTATTAGCACAGATACGCAGTATTTT. Protein product: CASSSLISTDTQYF.

The CDR3 bases are TGTGCCACCAGCAGAGACACCATATATTTT. Translated: CATSRDTIYF. This sequence joins TRBV15 and TRBJ1-3; unclear D gene. Germline lookup yields CDR1 LNHNV and CDR2 YYDKDF (reference sequence). Trimming shortened V by 0 bases and J by 9 bases, and 0 bases separated the two germline ends. The CDR3 runs 10 residues.

This clonotype was counted only a few times. This rearrangement joins TRBV2 to TRBJ1-5, with D tentatively TRBD1 (5 bases). The CDR3 loop spans 15 amino acids. The germline CDR1 and CDR2 sequences are SNHLY and FYNNEI. V was cut by 8 bases and J by 4 bases, with 18 bases left in between. The CDR3 loop is CASRKGLGSNQPQHF. DNA of the CDR3: TGTGCCAGCCGGAAGGGGCTGGGGTCGAATCAGCCCCAGCATTTT.

In this sample, this clonotype turned up many times. The rearrangement links TRBV7-9 to TRBJ2-6; D gene unclear. Trimming stripped 4 bases from V and 2 bases from J, with 6 bases between. Germline loops: CDR1 SEHNR, CDR2 FQNEAQ (reference sequence). This CDR3 contains 14 residues. CDR3 loop: CASSSKTGANVLTF. The CDR3 bases are TGTGCCAGCAGCTCGAAAACTGGGGCCAACGTCCTGACTTTC.